The 26 T cell receptor beta chains listed next were all sequenced from one sample in a study of shared clonotypes between healthy human individuals. Clones were read by immunoSEQ multiplex PCR, and TCRdb kept only the in-frame ones, dropping some. This table holds approximately 1.5 million clones, around 98% found once. Sequenced: naive CD4+ T cells sorted from blood. Subset described: CD45RA+ positively selected. These receptors originate from a man aged 25 to 45 in good health.

The chain recombines TRBV6-6 with TRBJ2-2; D remains unclear. V was clipped by 6 bases and J by 5 bases, with 10 bases between them. Germline V gene lookup returns CDR1 MNHNY and CDR2 SVGAGI (reference sequence). CDR3 length: 13 amino acids. The CDR3 DNA is TGTGCCAGCAGCCCTATTCTGACCGGGGAGCTGTTTTTT. As protein: CASSPILTGELFF.

V usage is TRBV28 and J usage is TRBJ1-5; 7 positions match TRBD1. Looked up from germline, CDR1 is MDHEN and CDR2 is SYDVKM. The trim removed 5 bases at V and 6 bases at J, leaving 7 bases unmatched. This CDR3 is built from 14 residues. CDR3 protein: CASSPGGFSQPQHF. Here the CDR3 DNA reads TGTGCCAGCAGTCCAGGGGGGTTCTCTCAGCCCCAGCATTTT. Drawing the rest from reference TRBV28 and TRBJ1-5, the complete variable domain is DVKVTQSSRYLVKRTGEKVFLECVQDMDHENMFWYRQDPGLGLRLIYFSYDVKMKEKGDIPEGYSVSREKKERFSLILESASTNQTSMYLCASSPGGFSQPQHFGDGTRLSIL.

In the case of this clone: This sample includes further DNA sequences coding for the same CDR3. The chain joins TRBV18 to TRBJ1-3; the D is unclear. This CDR3 is built from 13 residues. Trimming shortened V by 3 bases and J by 3 bases, and 6 bases separated the two germline ends. Germline V gives CDR1 KGHSH, CDR2 LQKENI. As DNA, the CDR3 is TGTGCCAGCTCACCTTCCGGTGGAAACACCATATATTTT. It is translated as CASSPSGGNTIYF. The variable domain in full, with the rest retrieved from reference TRBV18 and TRBJ1-3, is NAGVMQNPRHLVRRRGQEARLRCSPMKGHSHVYWYRQLPEEGLKFMVYLQKENIIDESGMPKERFSAEFPKEGPSILRIQQVVRGDSAAYFCASSPSGGNTIYFGEGSWLTVV.

A remark on this clone: The limits of the CDR3 on the DNA are not certain, so only TCRdb's listed CDR3 is given. The chain has TRBV1 and TRBJ1-5. TRBV1 is shown as a pseudogene. Both ends counted, the CDR3 spans 17 residues. CDR3 in amino acids: CTSSQAAVGIGNQPQHF.

The chain has TRBV6-1 and TRBJ1-2; D not resolved. Trimming shortened V by 2 bases and J by 4 bases, and 8 bases separated the two germline ends. The CDR3 has 13 amino acids. CDR1 and CDR2 (germline): MNHNS, SASEGT. Here the CDR3 reads CASSESLIYGYTF. The CDR3 bases are TGTGCCAGCAGTGAATCGTTAATCTATGGCTACACCTTC.

The chain has TRBV4-1 and TRBJ2-5, with 12 positions matching TRBD1. Trimming removed 0 bases from V and 5 bases from J; junction bases left unmatched: 4. CDR1 MGHRA and CDR2 YSYEKL come from the germline V gene. The CDR3 has 16 amino acids. The CDR3 DNA reads as TGCGCCAGCAGCCAAGAAGGGACAGGGGGCCGGGAGACCCAGTACTTC. Encoded protein: CASSQEGTGGRETQYF.

About this clone: Other DNA sequences from this sample encode an identical CDR3 as well. This chain links TRBV29-1 with TRBJ1-4; 7 bases align to TRBD1. Germline lookup yields CDR1 SQVTM and CDR2 ANQGSEA. The CDR3 spans 13 residues. The V gene end was trimmed by 6 bases and the J gene end by 5 bases; junction bases not matched to a gene: 6. In nucleotides, the CDR3 is TGCAGCGTCCGGACAGGTTGGAATGAAAAACTGTTTTTT. This encodes CSVRTGWNEKLFF.

The gene calls are TRBV5-8 and TRBJ2-5; 8 bases map to TRBD2. Losses at the gene ends were 0 bases for V and 5 bases for J; bases not matched to a gene: 3. The germline V gene encodes CDR1 SGHTS and CDR2 YDEGEE. The length of the CDR3 is 14 residues. CDR3 bases: TGTGCCAGCAGCTTGGTATCGGGGGGGGAGACCCAGTACTTC. This gives the protein CASSLVSGGETQYF.

The rearrangement joins TRBV6-6 to TRBJ1-5, with D unresolved. Trimming took 1 base from V and 3 from J, leaving 13 bases between them. CDR3 length: 16 residues. The V gene's germline CDR1 is MNHNY and CDR2 SVGAGI (reference sequence). The CDR3 loop reads CASSYFGVRNNQPQHF. The CDR3 DNA sequence: TGTGCCAGCAGTTACTTCGGCGTCCGGAACAATCAGCCCCAGCATTTT.

The chain has TRBV5-4 and TRBJ2-3; D is uncertain. Germline assignment: CDR1 SGHNT and CDR2 YYREEE (reference sequence). V was cut by 1 base and J by 2 bases, with 8 bases left in between. The CDR3 extends over 14 amino acids. The CDR3 sequence is CASSLSQYTDTQYF. For the CDR3, the DNA is TGTGCCAGCAGCTTGTCCCAGTACACAGATACGCAGTATTTT.

This clone has just one count. V gene TRBV6-5 combines with J gene TRBJ2-7; D is unresolved. The V and J ends lost 3 bases and 0 bases respectively, with 6 bases between them. Germline loops: CDR1 MNHEY, CDR2 SVGAGI. The CDR3 extends over 13 amino acids. The CDR3 sequence: CASSYLASYEQYF. CDR3 bases: TGTGCCAGCAGTTATCTCGCCTCCTACGAGCAGTACTTC.

V gene TRBV7-2 combines with J gene TRBJ2-7; D ambiguous. Per the germline V gene, CDR1 is SGHTA and CDR2 is FQGNSA. The length of the CDR3 is 14 residues. V was pared by 8 bases and J by 2 bases, with 16 bases between. As DNA, the CDR3 is TGTGCCAGCGCCCCCCCAAACAGACCCTACGAGCAGTACTTC. Protein product: CASAPPNRPYEQYF.

The chain joins TRBV25-1 to TRBJ1-1; TRBD1 matches at 9 bases. In germline, CDR1 is MGHDK, CDR2 SYGVNS. The CDR3 is 15 amino acids. V dropped 2 bases and J dropped 4; count of bases not matched to a gene: 5. CDR3 nucleotides: TGTGCCAGCAGTGAACTTTGGGACAGGGCCACTGAAGCTTTCTTT. Encoded protein: CASSELWDRATEAFF. The entire variable domain, with the rest obtained from reference TRBV25-1 and TRBJ1-1, is as follows: EADIYQTPRYLVIGTGKKITLECSQTMGHDKMYWYQQDPGMELHLIHYSYGVNSTEKGDLSSESTVSRIRTEHFPLTLESARPSHTSQYLCASSELWDRATEAFFGQGTRLTVV.

Only one count was recorded for this clone. This chain links TRBV27 with TRBJ2-7, with 9 bases matching TRBD2. CDR1 MNHEY and CDR2 SMNVEV come from the germline V gene (reference sequence). After removal of 3 bases from V and 4 bases from J, the junction contained 13 bases not matched to a gene. CDR3 size: 17 residues. For the CDR3, the DNA is TGTGCCAGCAGTTTCACCTATGGCGGGAGGGCCTTTTACGAGCAGTACTTC. Translated, it gives CASSFTYGGRAFYEQYF.

This chain uses TRBV13 with TRBJ2-7, with 15 bases fitting TRBD2. CDR1 is PRHDT and CDR2 is FYEKMQ in the germline V gene (reference sequence). There are 15 residues in the CDR3. J gave up 5 bases and V 8 bases, and 7 bases lay outside the gene matches. The CDR3 nucleotides are TGTGCCAGCGGACTAGCGGGAGGGCCTATTGACGAGCAGTACTTC. This sequence encodes CASGLAGGPIDEQYF.

V usage is TRBV6-5 and J usage is TRBJ1-2; D call uncertain. V gave up 7 bases and J gave up 4 bases, with 10 bases separating them. The CDR3 spans 12 residues. In germline, CDR1 is MNHEY, CDR2 SVGAGI. The CDR3 loop reads CASMAGSYGYTF. CDR3 DNA: TGTGCCAGCATGGCAGGCAGCTATGGCTACACCTTC.

This clone appeared a single time. The chain uses TRBV6-5 and TRBJ2-7; D is possibly TRBD2 (6 bases). Germline lookup yields CDR1 MNHEY and CDR2 SVGAGI. This CDR3 comprises 15 residues. The germline V and J ends were trimmed by 5 bases and 4 bases, with 18 bases remaining between them. This CDR3 reads CASSPSGLPRYEQYF. The CDR3 nucleotides read TGTGCCAGCAGTCCTTCAGGACTACCCCGTTACGAGCAGTACTTC.

DNA for the CDR3: TGCAGCGTTGAAGATCGGACAGGGGACAATGAGCAGTTCTTC. Translation: CSVEDRTGDNEQFF. The V and J genes are TRBV29-1 and TRBJ2-1; 9 positions agree with TRBD1. Germline CDR1 and CDR2: SQVTM and ANQGSEA. V was clipped by 0 bases and J by 5 bases; unmatched bases: 2. The CDR3 has 14 amino acids.

V gene TRBV11-2 combines with J gene TRBJ2-7; a possible D gene is TRBD2 (5 bases). CDR1 SGHAT and CDR2 FQNNGV come from the germline V gene. V shed 1 base and J shed 2 bases, with 9 bases lying between them. The CDR3 sequence is 14 residues long. The CDR3 loop is CASSLAQTTYEQYF. In DNA form, the CDR3 reads TGTGCCAGCAGCTTAGCACAGACTACCTACGAGCAGTACTTC.

V is TRBV5-1 and J is TRBJ2-2; 14 positions agree with TRBD2. V shed 3 bases, J shed 2 bases, and the junction held 3 bases outside the gene matches. Germline CDR1 SGHRS, CDR2 YFSETQ. The CDR3 extends over 17 amino acids. This CDR3 reads CASSWGLAGANTGELFF. CDR3 DNA: TGCGCCAGCAGCTGGGGACTAGCGGGAGCCAACACCGGGGAGCTGTTTTTT.

CDR3 loop: CASSPEPRGNTIYF. The CDR3 nucleotides are TGTGCCAGCTCACCGGAACCGAGAGGAAACACCATATATTTT. This sequence joins TRBV18 and TRBJ1-3; D is ambiguous. Trimming took off 3 bases at V and 4 bases at J, with 10 bases between the two ends. There are 14 residues in the CDR3. Germline CDR1 and CDR2: KGHSH and LQKENI.

The chain has TRBV5-1 and TRBJ1-1; D gene unclear. CDR3 size: 14 residues. With 0 bases removed from V and 10 bases from J, the gap between germline ends came to 16 bases. CDR1 and CDR2 from the germline V gene are SGHRS and YFSETQ. DNA of the CDR3: TGCGCCAGCAGCTTGGCCAATGGGAGGGCTCGAGCTTTCTTT. Encoded protein: CASSLANGRARAFF.

The rearrangement links TRBV7-6 to TRBJ2-7, with 10 bases identical to TRBD1. V lost 5 bases, J lost 5 bases, and 12 bases stayed unmatched. The CDR3 loop spans 16 amino acids. Germline CDR1 SGHVS, CDR2 FNYEAQ. Here the CDR3 DNA reads TGTGCCAGCAGCCCCATTACCGGGACAGGGGTTAACGAGCAGTACTTC. Its protein is CASSPITGTGVNEQYF.

The chain has TRBV7-9 and TRBJ2-1; 14 bases are shared with TRBD2. Germline V gene data show CDR1 as SEHNR and CDR2 as FQNEAQ (reference sequence). The CDR3 runs 17 residues. V shed 4 bases and J 9 bases; nucleotides not matched to a gene: 11. CDR3 residues: CASSSPGLAGAAPEQFF. Written as DNA, the CDR3 is TGTGCCAGCAGCTCCCCGGGACTAGCGGGAGCCGCCCCTGAGCAGTTCTTC.

Here the CDR3 DNA reads TGTGCCACAAGGGGTCCCTACAATGAGCAGTTCTTC. Protein sequence: CATRGPYNEQFF. This chain connects TRBV13 to TRBJ2-1; the D gene is possibly TRBD1 (5 bases). The CDR3 sequence is 12 residues long. The V end was cut by 10 bases, the J end by 2 bases, with 9 bases between. Germline lookup yields CDR1 PRHDT and CDR2 FYEKMQ (reference sequence).

This chain uses TRBV7-2 with TRBJ1-5, with D hard to call. Trimming stripped 5 bases from V and 5 bases from J, with 16 bases between. CDR1 and CDR2 (germline): SGHTA, FQGNSA. The CDR3 extends over 15 amino acids. The CDR3 sequence: CASSPTRRGDQPQHF. The CDR3 DNA follows: TGTGCCAGCAGCCCGACGCGGCGGGGAGATCAGCCCCAGCATTTT.